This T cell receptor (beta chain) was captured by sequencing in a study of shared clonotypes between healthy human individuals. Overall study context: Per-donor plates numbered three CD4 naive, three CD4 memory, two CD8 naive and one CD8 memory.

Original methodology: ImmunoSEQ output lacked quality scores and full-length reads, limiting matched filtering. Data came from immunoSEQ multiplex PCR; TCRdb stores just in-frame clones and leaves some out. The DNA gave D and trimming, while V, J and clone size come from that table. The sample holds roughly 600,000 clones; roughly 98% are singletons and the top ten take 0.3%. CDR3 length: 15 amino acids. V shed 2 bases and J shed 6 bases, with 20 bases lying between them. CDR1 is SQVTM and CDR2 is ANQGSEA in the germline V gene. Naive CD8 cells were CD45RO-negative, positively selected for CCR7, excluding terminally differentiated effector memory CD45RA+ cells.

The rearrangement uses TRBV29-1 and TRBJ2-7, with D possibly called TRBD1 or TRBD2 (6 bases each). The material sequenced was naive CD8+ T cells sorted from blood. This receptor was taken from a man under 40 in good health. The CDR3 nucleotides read TGCAGCGTTGAAATACTAGCAGGGGTTGGAAGCGAGCAGTACTTC. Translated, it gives CSVEILAGVGSEQYF.